The source of this T cell receptor (beta chain) is a study of T cells in Graves' hyperthyroidism and ophthalmopathy. Pregnant or lactating patients were excluded, as were those with uncontrolled infection or other autoimmune disease. The CDR3 sequence is 13 residues long. Germline assignment: CDR1 MDHEN and CDR2 SYDVKM. V dropped 5 bases and J dropped 5 bases, with 12 bases sitting between them. About this clonotype: Its cognate antigen is unknown.

Study-level points and caveats: Ophthalmopathy stood apart from stable hyperthyroidism in a 13 V-J model.

RNA transcripts gave rise to amplified TCR beta CDR3 regions. Using the HTBI primer set, a first-round RT-PCR was run on the TCR CDR3. Each CDR3 protein is one row after TCRdb ran MiXCR on the multiplex PCR reads. This table holds almost 500,000 distinct CDR3 sequences, around a fifth found once. The sequenced material came from blood. This clonotype originated in a woman in her seventies with Graves' ophthalmopathy. The chain is built from TRBV28 and TRBJ1-2; D is undetermined. CDR3 bases: TGTGCCAGCAGTAGAGGGAATGGGTATGGCTACACCTTC. Translated: CASSRGNGYGYTF.